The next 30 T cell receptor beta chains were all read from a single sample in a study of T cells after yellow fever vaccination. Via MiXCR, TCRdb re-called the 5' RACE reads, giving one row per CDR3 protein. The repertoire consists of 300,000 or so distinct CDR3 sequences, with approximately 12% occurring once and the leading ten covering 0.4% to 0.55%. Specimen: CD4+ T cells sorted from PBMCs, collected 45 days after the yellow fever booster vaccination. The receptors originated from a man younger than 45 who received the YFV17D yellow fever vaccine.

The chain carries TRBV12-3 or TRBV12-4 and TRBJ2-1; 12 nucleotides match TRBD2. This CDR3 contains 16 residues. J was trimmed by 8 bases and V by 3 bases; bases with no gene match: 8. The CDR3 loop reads CASSLALAGGPYEQFF. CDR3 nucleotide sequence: TGTGCCAGCAGTTTGGCGCTAGCGGGAGGGCCGTATGAGCAGTTCTTC.

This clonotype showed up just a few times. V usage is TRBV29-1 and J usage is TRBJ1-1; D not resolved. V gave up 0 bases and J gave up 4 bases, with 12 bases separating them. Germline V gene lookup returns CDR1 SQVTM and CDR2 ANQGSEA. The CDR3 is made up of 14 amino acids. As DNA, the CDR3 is TGCAGCGTTGAAGATCCATATTATGGCACTGAAGCTTTCTTT. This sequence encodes CSVEDPYYGTEAFF.

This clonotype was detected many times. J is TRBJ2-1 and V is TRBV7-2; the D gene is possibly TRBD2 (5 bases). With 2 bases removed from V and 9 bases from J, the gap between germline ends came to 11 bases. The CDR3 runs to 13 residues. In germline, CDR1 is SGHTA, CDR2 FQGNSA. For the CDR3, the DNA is TGTGCCAGCAGCTTAAGGGAGACGAGTGAGCAGTTCTTC. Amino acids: CASSLRETSEQFF.

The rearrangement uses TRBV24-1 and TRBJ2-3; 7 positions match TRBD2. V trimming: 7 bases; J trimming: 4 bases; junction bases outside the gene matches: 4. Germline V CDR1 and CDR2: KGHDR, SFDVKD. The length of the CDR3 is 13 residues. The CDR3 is CATRTGGSDTQYF. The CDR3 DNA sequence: TGTGCCACCAGGACCGGGGGGTCAGATACGCAGTATTTT.

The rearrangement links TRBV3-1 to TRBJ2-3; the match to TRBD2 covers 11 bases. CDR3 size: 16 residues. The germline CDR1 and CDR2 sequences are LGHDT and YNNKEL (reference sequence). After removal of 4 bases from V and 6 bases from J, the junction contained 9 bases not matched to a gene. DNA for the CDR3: TGTGCCAGCAGCCGTACCAGAACTAGCGGGAGCGATACGCAGTATTTT. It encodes CASSRTRTSGSDTQYF.

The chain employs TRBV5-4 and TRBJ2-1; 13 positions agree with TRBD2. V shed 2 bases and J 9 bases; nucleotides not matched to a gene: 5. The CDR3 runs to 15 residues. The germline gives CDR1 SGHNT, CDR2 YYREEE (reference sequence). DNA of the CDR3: TGTGCCAGCAGCTTAGGGACTAGCGGGATTGGTGAGCAGTTCTTC. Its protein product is CASSLGTSGIGEQFF.

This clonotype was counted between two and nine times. The CDR3 bases are TGCAGTGCCCTAGCGGGTGTCACAGATACGCAGTATTTT. Translating gives CSALAGVTDTQYF. The V call is TRBV20-1, the J call TRBJ2-3; 8 bases are a match to TRBD2. The trim removed 6 bases at V and 2 bases at J, leaving 4 bases unmatched. The CDR3 has 13 amino acids. Germline V lookup: CDR1 DFQATT, CDR2 SNEGSKA (reference sequence).

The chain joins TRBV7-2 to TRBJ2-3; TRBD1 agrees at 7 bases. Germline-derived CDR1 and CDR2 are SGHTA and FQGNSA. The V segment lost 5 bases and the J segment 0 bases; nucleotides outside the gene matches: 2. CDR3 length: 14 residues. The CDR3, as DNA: TGTGCCAGCAGCAGGGGGCCTAGCACAGATACGCAGTATTTT. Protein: CASSRGPSTDTQYF.

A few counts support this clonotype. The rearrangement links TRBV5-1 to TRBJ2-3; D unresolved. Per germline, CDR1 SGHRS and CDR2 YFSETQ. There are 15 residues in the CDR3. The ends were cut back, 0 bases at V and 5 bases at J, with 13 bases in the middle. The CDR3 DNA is TGCGCCAGCAGCTTGGGGCAGGCTGCAGGAGATACGCAGTATTTT. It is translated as CASSLGQAAGDTQYF.

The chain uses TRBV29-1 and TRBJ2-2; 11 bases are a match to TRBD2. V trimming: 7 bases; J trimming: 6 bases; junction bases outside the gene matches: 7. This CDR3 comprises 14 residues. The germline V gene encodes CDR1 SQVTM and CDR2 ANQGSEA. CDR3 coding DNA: TGCAGCGGGGGGACTAGCGGCGTCGCCGGGGAGCTGTTTTTT. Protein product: CSGGTSGVAGELFF.

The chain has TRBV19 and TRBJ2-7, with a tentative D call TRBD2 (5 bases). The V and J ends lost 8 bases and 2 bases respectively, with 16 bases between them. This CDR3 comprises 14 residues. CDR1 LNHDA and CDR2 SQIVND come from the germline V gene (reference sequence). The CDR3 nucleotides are TGTGCCAGTGGGTCCTTCGAGGGCGCCTACGAGCAGTACTTC. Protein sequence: CASGSFEGAYEQYF.

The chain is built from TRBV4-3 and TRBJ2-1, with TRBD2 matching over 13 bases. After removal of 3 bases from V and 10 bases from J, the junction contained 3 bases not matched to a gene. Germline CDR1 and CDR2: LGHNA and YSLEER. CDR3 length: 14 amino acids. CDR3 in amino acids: CASSQGTSGAEQFF. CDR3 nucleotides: TGCGCCAGCAGCCAGGGGACTAGCGGGGCAGAGCAGTTCTTC.

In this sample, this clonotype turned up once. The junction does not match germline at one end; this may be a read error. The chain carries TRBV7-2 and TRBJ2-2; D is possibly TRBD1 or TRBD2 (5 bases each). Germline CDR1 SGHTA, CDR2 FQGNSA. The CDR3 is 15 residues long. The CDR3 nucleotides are TGTGCCAGCAGCTACCGGGACCCTAGGGCCGGGGAGATGTTTTTT. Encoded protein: CASSYRDPRAGEMFF.

CDR3 nucleotide sequence: TGTGCCACCAGCAGAGATTACAATGAGCAGTTCTTC. It encodes CATSRDYNEQFF. The chain carries TRBV15 and TRBJ2-1; D gene uncertain. Germline CDR1 LNHNV, CDR2 YYDKDF (reference sequence). This CDR3 contains 12 residues. The V gene lost 0 bases and the J gene lost 4 bases, with 1 base spanning the gap.

The CDR3 nucleotides are TGTGCCAGCAGCGGCGGGACTAGCCTAACAGATACGCAGTATTTT. Protein product: CASSGGTSLTDTQYF. The V gene is TRBV9, the J gene TRBJ2-3, with 9 bases fitting TRBD2. From germline, CDR1 is SGDLS and CDR2 YYNGEE. The J segment lost 3 bases and the V segment lost 3 bases, leaving 5 bases of the junction unmatched. CDR3 length equals 15 residues.

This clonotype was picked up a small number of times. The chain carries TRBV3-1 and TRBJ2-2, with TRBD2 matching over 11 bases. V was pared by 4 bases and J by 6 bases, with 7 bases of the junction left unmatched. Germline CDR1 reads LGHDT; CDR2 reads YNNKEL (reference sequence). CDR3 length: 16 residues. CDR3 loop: CASSRLAGRPPGELFF. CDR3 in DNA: TGTGCCAGCAGCCGACTAGCGGGACGTCCGCCCGGGGAGCTGTTTTTT.

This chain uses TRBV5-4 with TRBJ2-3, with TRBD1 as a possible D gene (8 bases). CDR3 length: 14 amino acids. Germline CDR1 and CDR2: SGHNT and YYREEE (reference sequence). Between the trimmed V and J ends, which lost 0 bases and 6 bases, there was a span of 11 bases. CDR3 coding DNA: TGTGCCAGCAGCTTGGTACAGGGGGGGGATACGCAGTATTTT. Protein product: CASSLVQGGDTQYF.

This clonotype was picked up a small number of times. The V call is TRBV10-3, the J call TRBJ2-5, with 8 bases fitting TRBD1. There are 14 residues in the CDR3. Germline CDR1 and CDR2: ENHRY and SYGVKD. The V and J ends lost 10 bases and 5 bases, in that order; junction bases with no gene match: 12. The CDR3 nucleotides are TGTGCCACCCAACAGGGGGGCGTTGGGGAGACCCAGTACTTC. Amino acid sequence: CATQQGGVGETQYF.

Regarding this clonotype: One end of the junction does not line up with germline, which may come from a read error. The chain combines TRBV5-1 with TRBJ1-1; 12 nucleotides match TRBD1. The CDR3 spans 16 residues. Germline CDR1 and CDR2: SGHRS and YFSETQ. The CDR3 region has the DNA TGCGCCAGCAGTTTGGGACAGGGGGCCGTGAACACTGAAGCTTTCTTT. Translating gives CASSLGQGAVNTEAFF.

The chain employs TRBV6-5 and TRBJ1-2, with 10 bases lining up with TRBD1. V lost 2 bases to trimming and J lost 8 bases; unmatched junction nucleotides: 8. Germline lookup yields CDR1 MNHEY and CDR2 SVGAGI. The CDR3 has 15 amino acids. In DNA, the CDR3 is TGTGCCAGCAGTTACCGGGACAGGGGAATAAACGGCTACACCTTC. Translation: CASSYRDRGINGYTF.

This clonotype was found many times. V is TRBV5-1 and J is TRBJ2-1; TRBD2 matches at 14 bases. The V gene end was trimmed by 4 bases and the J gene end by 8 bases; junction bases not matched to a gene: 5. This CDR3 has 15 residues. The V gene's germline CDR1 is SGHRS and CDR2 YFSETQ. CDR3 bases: TGCGCCAGCAGCCTGGGACTAGCGGGAGTCGATGAGCAGTTCTTC. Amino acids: CASSLGLAGVDEQFF.

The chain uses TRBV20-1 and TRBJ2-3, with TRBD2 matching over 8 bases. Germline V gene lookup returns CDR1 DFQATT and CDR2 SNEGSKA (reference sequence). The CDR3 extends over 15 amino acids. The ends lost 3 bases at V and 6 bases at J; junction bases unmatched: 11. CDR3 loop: CSASPGGLTTDTQYF. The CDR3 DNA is TGCAGTGCTAGTCCGGGAGGGCTCACAACGGATACGCAGTATTTT.

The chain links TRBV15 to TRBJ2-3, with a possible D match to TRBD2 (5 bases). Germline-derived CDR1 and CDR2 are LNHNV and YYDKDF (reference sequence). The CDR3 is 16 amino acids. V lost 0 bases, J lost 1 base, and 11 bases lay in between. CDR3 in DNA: TGTGCCACCAGCAGAGATTCTGGACTTCGCACAGATACGCAGTATTTT. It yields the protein CATSRDSGLRTDTQYF.

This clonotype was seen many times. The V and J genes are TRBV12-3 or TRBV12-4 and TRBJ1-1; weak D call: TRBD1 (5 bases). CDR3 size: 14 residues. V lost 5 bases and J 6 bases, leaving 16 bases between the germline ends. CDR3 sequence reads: CASSPVRGVPEAFF. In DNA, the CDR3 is TGTGCCAGCAGTCCAGTACGGGGCGTCCCTGAAGCTTTCTTT.

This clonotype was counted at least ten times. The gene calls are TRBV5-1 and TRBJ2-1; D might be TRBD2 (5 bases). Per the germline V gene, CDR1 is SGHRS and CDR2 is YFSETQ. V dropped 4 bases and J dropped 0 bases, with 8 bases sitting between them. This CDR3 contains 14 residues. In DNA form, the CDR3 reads TGCGCCAGCAGCAGCGGCGACTCCTACAATGAGCAGTTCTTC. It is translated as CASSSGDSYNEQFF.

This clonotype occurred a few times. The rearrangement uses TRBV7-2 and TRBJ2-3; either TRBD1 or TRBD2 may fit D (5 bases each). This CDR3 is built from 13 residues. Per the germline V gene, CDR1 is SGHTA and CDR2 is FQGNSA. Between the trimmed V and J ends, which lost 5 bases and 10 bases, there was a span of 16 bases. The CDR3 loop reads CASSQPGTRAQYF. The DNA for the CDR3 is TGTGCCAGCAGCCAACCAGGGACCAGGGCGCAGTATTTT. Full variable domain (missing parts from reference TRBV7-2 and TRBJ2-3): GAGVSQSPSNKVTEKGKDVELRCDPISGHTALYWYRQSLGQGLEFLIYFQGNSAPDKSGLPSDRFSAERTGGSVSTLTIQRTQQEDSAVYLCASSQPGTRAQYFGPGTRLTVL.

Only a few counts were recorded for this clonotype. CDR3 DNA sequence: TGTGCCAGCAGCTCCGCCAGACAGGGGATGAACACTGAAGCTTTCTTT. Its translation: CASSSARQGMNTEAFF. The V and J genes are TRBV11-2 and TRBJ1-1; TRBD1 agrees at 8 bases. The CDR3 spans 16 residues. Germline assignment: CDR1 SGHAT and CDR2 FQNNGV. J gave up 0 bases and V 4 bases, and 7 bases lay outside the gene matches.

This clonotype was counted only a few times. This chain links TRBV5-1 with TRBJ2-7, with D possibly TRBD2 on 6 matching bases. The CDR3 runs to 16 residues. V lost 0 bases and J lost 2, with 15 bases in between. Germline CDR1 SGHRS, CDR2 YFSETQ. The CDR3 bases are TGCGCCAGCAGCTTGGGGAGAACCGGGAGCACCTACGAGCAGTACTTC. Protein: CASSLGRTGSTYEQYF. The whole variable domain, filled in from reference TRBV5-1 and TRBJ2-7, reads KAGVTQTPRYLIKTRGQQVTLSCSPISGHRSVSWYQQTPGQGLQFLFEYFSETQRNKGNFPGRFSGRQFSNSRSEMNVSTLELGDSALYLCASSLGRTGSTYEQYFGPGTRLTVT.

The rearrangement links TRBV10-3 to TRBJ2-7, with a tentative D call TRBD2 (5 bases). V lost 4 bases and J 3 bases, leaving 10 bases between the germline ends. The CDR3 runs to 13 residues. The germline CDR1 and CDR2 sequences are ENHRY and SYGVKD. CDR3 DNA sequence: TGTGCCATCAGTGCCCGGGAACTCTACGAGCAGTACTTC. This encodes CAISARELYEQYF.

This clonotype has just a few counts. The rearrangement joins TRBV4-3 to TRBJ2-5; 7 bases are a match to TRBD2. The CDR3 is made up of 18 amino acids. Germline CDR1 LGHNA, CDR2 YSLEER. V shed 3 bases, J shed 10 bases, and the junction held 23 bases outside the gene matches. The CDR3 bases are TGCGCCAGCAGCCACTCCACGCCGGGACTAAACATTAATCGGCGCCAGTACTTC. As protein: CASSHSTPGLNINRRQYF.